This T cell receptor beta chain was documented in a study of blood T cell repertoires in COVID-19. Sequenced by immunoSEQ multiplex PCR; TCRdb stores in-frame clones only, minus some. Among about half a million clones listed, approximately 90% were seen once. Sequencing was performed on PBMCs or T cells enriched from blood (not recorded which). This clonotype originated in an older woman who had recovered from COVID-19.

CDR3 DNA sequence: TGTGCCAGCAGTCGGCAGGGGGACTATGGCTACACCTTC. Its protein product is CASSRQGDYGYTF. The V gene is TRBV27, the J gene TRBJ1-2; 7 nucleotides align to TRBD1. This CDR3 is built from 13 residues. Germline V gives CDR1 MNHEY, CDR2 SMNVEV (reference sequence). V gave up 5 bases and J gave up 3 bases; unmatched junction bases: 3.